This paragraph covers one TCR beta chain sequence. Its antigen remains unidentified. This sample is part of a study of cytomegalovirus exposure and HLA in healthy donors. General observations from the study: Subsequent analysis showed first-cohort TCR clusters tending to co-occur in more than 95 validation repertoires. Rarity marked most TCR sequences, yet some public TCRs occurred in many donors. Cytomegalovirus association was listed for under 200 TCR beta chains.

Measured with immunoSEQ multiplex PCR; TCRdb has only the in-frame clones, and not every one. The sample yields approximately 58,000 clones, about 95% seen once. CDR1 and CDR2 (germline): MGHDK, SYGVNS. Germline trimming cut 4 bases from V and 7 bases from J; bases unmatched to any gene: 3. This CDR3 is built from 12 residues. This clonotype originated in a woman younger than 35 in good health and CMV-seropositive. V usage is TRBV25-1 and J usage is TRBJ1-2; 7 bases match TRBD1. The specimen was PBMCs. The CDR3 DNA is TGTGCCAGCAGTGGGGGACAGATTGGCTACACCTTC. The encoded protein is CASSGGQIGYTF.